This T cell receptor (beta chain) was sequenced for a study of blood T cell repertoires in COVID-19. This CDR3 is 18 amino acids long. Germline CDR1 reads SGHVS; CDR2 reads FNYEAQ. V gave up 5 bases and J gave up 0 bases; unmatched junction bases: 7. Original analysis: Scientists estimated how many nucleated cells there were by amplifying reference gene primers. Only in-frame clones appear in the TCRdb table, and some are missing; sequencing was by immunoSEQ multiplex PCR. The D gene and trimming were derived from the DNA, and the V and J assignments and clone size from that table. The table includes 250,000 to 400,000 clones, around 89% detected once.

The chain has TRBV7-6 and TRBJ2-6; 10 bases are shared with TRBD1. Sequencing was performed on peripheral blood. This TCR was sampled from a woman between 25 and 40 years old with COVID-19, enrolled during active disease. The CDR3 DNA reads TGTGCCAGCAGCCTTCGACAGGGGGCTTTCTCTGGGGCCAACGTCCTGACTTTC. This gives the protein CASSLRQGAFSGANVLTF.